Listed below are T cell receptor beta chains from one sample, sequenced in a study of somatic mutations in cytotoxic T cells in rheumatoid arthritis. Libraries were prepared by immunoSEQ multiplex PCR; TCRdb keeps only in-frame clonotypes and omits some of them. The sample lists 6,500 to 8,500 clones; just under 80% were seen once. The sample comprised CD8+ T cells sorted from blood. These receptor sequences come from an adult with rheumatoid arthritis. CDR3s include the opening cysteine and the closing phenylalanine or tryptophan. Each record gives: CDR3 protein, CDR3 DNA, J gene, V gene, D gene, clone size. The D gene is left open where the match is weak. Not all rows give a size; the values are once, few, many and, for expanded clones, a class.

CDR3: CASSIIESGANVLTF
DNA: TGTGCCAGTAGTATCATAGAGTCTGGGGCCAACGTCCTGACTTTC
J: TRBJ2-6
V: TRBV19
D: NA
size: NA

CDR3: CASSYSVGDSNQPQHF
DNA: TGTGCCAGCAGTTACTCGGTCGGAGATAGCAATCAGCCCCAGCATTTT
J: TRBJ1-5
V: TRBV6-5
D: NA
size: NA

CDR3: CASSEKGAGELFF
DNA: TGTGCCAGCAGTGAAAAGGGTGCCGGGGAGCTGTTTTTT
J: TRBJ2-2
V: TRBV6-4
D: NA
size: NA

CDR3: CASSVAGNTDTQYF
DNA: TGTGCCAGCAGCGTAGCGGGGAACACAGATACGCAGTATTTT
J: TRBJ2-3
V: TRBV9
D: NA
size: NA

CDR3: CASSQDPGTGEIPGELFF
DNA: TGCGCCAGCAGCCAAGATCCGGGGACAGGGGAAATTCCCGGGGAGCTGTTTTTT
J: TRBJ2-2
V: TRBV4-1
D: TRBD1
size: NA

CDR3: CASSEARGQNTEAFF
DNA: TGTGCCAGCAGTGAAGCGCGGGGGCAGAACACTGAAGCTTTCTTT
J: TRBJ1-1
V: TRBV6-1
D: NA
size: NA

CDR3: CASSQDSTSGGLYNEQFF
DNA: TGCGCCAGCAGCCAAGATTCGACTAGCGGGGGGTTATACAATGAGCAGTTCTTC
J: TRBJ2-1
V: TRBV4-1
D: TRBD2
size: NA

CDR3: CASSLWDGETQYF
DNA: TGTGCCAGCAGCTTGTGGGATGGGGAGACCCAGTACTTC
J: TRBJ2-5
V: TRBV5-4
D: NA
size: NA

CDR3: CAVTATNEKLFF
DNA: TGTGCCGTGACAGCAACTAATGAAAAACTGTTTTTT
J: TRBJ1-4
V: TRBV28
D: NA
size: NA

CDR3: CASSDQDMAYEQYF
DNA: TGCGCCAGCAGCGACCAGGACATGGCCTACGAGCAGTACTTC
J: TRBJ2-7
V: TRBV4-1
D: NA
size: NA

CDR3: CASKGGWSGANVLTF
DNA: TGTGCCAGCAAGGGGGGTTGGTCTGGGGCCAACGTCCTGACTTTC
J: TRBJ2-6
V: TRBV28
D: NA
size: NA

CDR3: CASSQVPRDYGYTF
DNA: TGTGCCAGCAGCCAAGTGCCCCGTGACTATGGCTACACCTTC
J: TRBJ1-2
V: TRBV14
D: NA
size: large

CDR3: CASSLGIARPGAFF
DNA: TGTGCCAGCTCCCTCGGCATTGCCCGGCCGGGAGCTTTCTTT
J: TRBJ1-1
V: TRBV13
D: NA
size: medium-sized

CDR3: CASGQGLNTQYF
DNA: TGTGCCAGCGGACAGGGTTTGAATACGCAGTATTTT
J: TRBJ2-3
V: TRBV28
D: TRBD1
size: NA

CDR3: CASSLNRGPNTEAFF
DNA: TGCGCCAGCAGCCTGAACAGGGGGCCGAACACTGAAGCTTTCTTT
J: TRBJ1-1
V: TRBV4-1
D: TRBD1
size: NA

CDR3: CASSDFTVVNTEAFF
DNA: TGTGCCAGCAGTGATTTTACAGTGGTGAACACTGAAGCTTTCTTT
J: TRBJ1-1
V: TRBV2
D: NA
size: NA

CDR3: CASSLAGGLLAGELFF
DNA: TGTGCCAGCAGTTTGGCGGGGGGGCTATTAGCCGGGGAGCTGTTTTTT
J: TRBJ2-2
V: TRBV28
D: TRBD2
size: NA

CDR3: CASSMTGQRYEQYF
DNA: TGTGCCAGCAGCATGACGGGACAGAGGTACGAGCAGTACTTC
J: TRBJ2-7
V: TRBV11-1
D: TRBD1
size: NA

CDR3: CASSEAVTQTQYF
DNA: TGTGCCAGTAGTGAGGCCGTAACGCAGACCCAGTACTTC
J: TRBJ2-5
V: TRBV19
D: NA
size: NA

CDR3: CASSEGASGDYGYTF
DNA: TGTGCCAGCAGTGAAGGGGCGTCCGGAGACTATGGCTACACCTTC
J: TRBJ1-2
V: TRBV2
D: NA
size: NA

CDR3: CASSFVAGGGNQPQHF
DNA: TGTGCCAGCAGCTTTGTGGCAGGGGGAGGCAATCAGCCCCAGCATTTT
J: TRBJ1-5
V: TRBV7-2
D: TRBD1
size: NA

CDR3: CAISPGGGNTEAFF
DNA: TGTGCCATCAGCCCCGGGGGAGGGAACACTGAAGCTTTCTTT
J: TRBJ1-1
V: TRBV10-3
D: NA
size: once

CDR3: CASSVGGTTYGYTF
DNA: TGTGCCAGCAGCGTAGGTGGGACTACCTATGGCTACACCTTC
J: TRBJ1-2
V: TRBV9
D: NA
size: NA

CDR3: CASKGGDEGEKLFF
DNA: TGTGCCAGCAAGGGAGGAGACGAGGGTGAAAAACTGTTTTTT
J: TRBJ1-4
V: TRBV7-9
D: NA
size: NA

CDR3: CASSHRDTYTDTQYF
DNA: TGCGCCAGCAGCCATAGGGACACATACACAGATACGCAGTATTTT
J: TRBJ2-3
V: TRBV4-1
D: NA
size: NA

CDR3: CASSFQARLSGANVLTF
DNA: TGTGCCAGCAGCTTTCAGGCCCGTCTTTCTGGGGCCAACGTCCTGACTTTC
J: TRBJ2-6
V: TRBV11-2
D: NA
size: NA

CDR3: CASSSGTHYGYTF
DNA: TGTGCCAGCAGTTCTGGGACACACTATGGCTACACCTTC
J: TRBJ1-2
V: TRBV27
D: NA
size: NA

CDR3: CASSGGGAPTNEKLFF
DNA: TGTGCCAGCAGCGGGGGGGGAGCTCCGACTAATGAAAAACTGTTTTTT
J: TRBJ1-4
V: TRBV5-5
D: NA
size: NA

CDR3: CASSSRLAGNRETQYF
DNA: TGTGCCAGCAGCTCAAGACTAGCGGGGAACCGAGAGACCCAGTACTTC
J: TRBJ2-5
V: TRBV5-4
D: TRBD2
size: NA

CDR3: CASSVDSYEQYF
DNA: TGTGCCAGCAGTGTCGACAGTTACGAGCAGTACTTC
J: TRBJ2-7
V: TRBV6-1
D: NA
size: NA

CDR3: CASSLEPQGRWAGELFF
DNA: TGTGCCAGCAGCTTAGAGCCACAGGGACGGTGGGCCGGGGAGCTGTTTTTT
J: TRBJ2-2
V: TRBV7-8
D: NA
size: NA

CDR3: CASSTDYGGSPLHF
DNA: TGTGCCAGCTCAACGGACTATGGTGGATCACCCCTCCACTTT
J: TRBJ1-6
V: TRBV18
D: NA
size: NA

CDR3: CATRDRGRNNEQFF
DNA: TGTGCCACCCGGGACAGGGGGCGCAACAATGAGCAGTTCTTC
J: TRBJ2-1
V: TRBV19
D: TRBD1
size: NA

CDR3: CASSLGTEIYGYTF
DNA: TGTGCCAGCAGCCTGGGCACAGAAATCTATGGCTACACCTTC
J: TRBJ1-2
V: TRBV28
D: NA
size: NA

CDR3: CASSSEQGANTEAFF
DNA: TGTGCCAGCAGTTCCGAACAGGGGGCTAACACTGAAGCTTTCTTT
J: TRBJ1-1
V: TRBV6-5
D: TRBD1
size: NA

CDR3: CASSVSSPGNTIYF
DNA: TGTGCCAGCAGCGTCTCCTCACCTGGAAACACCATATATTTT
J: TRBJ1-3
V: TRBV9
D: NA
size: once

CDR3: CASRLTGVGEAFF
DNA: TGTGCCAGTCGATTGACTGGCGTAGGTGAAGCTTTCTTT
J: TRBJ1-1
V: TRBV19
D: NA
size: NA

CDR3: CASSYGVGDIQYF
DNA: TGTGCCAGCAGTTATGGTGTGGGGGACATTCAGTACTTC
J: TRBJ2-4
V: TRBV6-5
D: NA
size: NA

CDR3: CASSPPPGHFLANYGYTF
DNA: TGTGCCAGCTCACCCCCCCCGGGACATTTTTTAGCTAACTATGGCTACACCTTC
J: TRBJ1-2
V: TRBV18
D: NA
size: NA

CDR3: CASSVETGSYNEQFF
DNA: TGTGCCAGCAGCGTTGAGACAGGGAGTTACAATGAGCAGTTCTTC
J: TRBJ2-1
V: TRBV9
D: TRBD1
size: NA

CDR3: CSGETGGSTEAFF
DNA: TGCAGCGGGGAGACAGGGGGGAGCACTGAAGCTTTCTTT
J: TRBJ1-1
V: TRBV29-1
D: TRBD1
size: few

CDR3: CATWGSGAGNTEAFF
DNA: TGTGCCACCTGGGGGTCAGGAGCGGGGAACACTGAAGCTTTCTTT
J: TRBJ1-1
V: TRBV2
D: NA
size: NA

CDR3: CASSAIASADTQYF
DNA: TGTGCCAGCAGTGCTATTGCGAGCGCAGATACGCAGTATTTT
J: TRBJ2-3
V: TRBV2
D: NA
size: NA

CDR3: CASSTPDRANEEKLFF
DNA: TGTGCCAGCAGCACCCCGGACAGGGCGAATGAGGAAAAACTGTTTTTT
J: TRBJ1-4
V: TRBV7-8
D: TRBD1
size: NA

CDR3: CSVLGLAGAAEGYEQYF
DNA: TGCAGCGTCCTCGGACTAGCGGGAGCCGCGGAAGGGTACGAGCAGTACTTC
J: TRBJ2-7
V: TRBV29-1
D: TRBD2
size: NA

CDR3: CASSFGEQGAEAFF
DNA: TGTGCCAGCAGTTTTGGGGAACAGGGGGCTGAAGCTTTCTTT
J: TRBJ1-1
V: TRBV27
D: TRBD1
size: few

CDR3: CASSSPQGQPYEQYF
DNA: TGTGCCAGCAGCTCCCCGCAGGGCCAGCCCTACGAGCAGTACTTC
J: TRBJ2-7
V: TRBV5-8
D: NA
size: NA

CDR3: CASSFQGFYQPQHF
DNA: TGTGCCAGCAGTTTCCAAGGGTTCTATCAGCCCCAGCATTTT
J: TRBJ1-5
V: TRBV27
D: NA
size: NA

CDR3: CASSEVLNTYNEQFF
DNA: TGTGCCAGCAGTGAGGTCCTAAACACCTACAATGAGCAGTTCTTC
J: TRBJ2-1
V: TRBV6-4
D: NA
size: once

CDR3: CAISVDSSDTEAFF
DNA: TGTGCCATCAGTGTAGACAGCAGTGACACTGAAGCTTTCTTT
J: TRBJ1-1
V: TRBV10-3
D: NA
size: NA

CDR3: CASSPKPGQDSYNEQFF
DNA: TGTGCCAGCAGCCCAAAGCCTGGACAGGACTCCTACAATGAGCAGTTCTTC
J: TRBJ2-1
V: TRBV7-6
D: TRBD1
size: NA

CDR3: CASSSTERNQPQHF
DNA: TGTGCCAGCAGTTCCACAGAGCGCAATCAGCCCCAGCATTTT
J: TRBJ1-5
V: TRBV6-1
D: NA
size: NA

CDR3: CSVEEWYGYTF
DNA: TGCAGCGTTGAGGAGTGGTATGGCTACACCTTC
J: TRBJ1-2
V: TRBV29-1
D: NA
size: NA

CDR3: CASSLRMGGSTDTQYF
DNA: TGTGCCAGCAGCTTGAGGATGGGGGGTAGCACAGATACGCAGTATTTT
J: TRBJ2-3
V: TRBV5-4
D: NA
size: NA

CDR3: CASSSRAADTQYF
DNA: TGTGCCAGCAGTTCAAGGGCAGCAGATACGCAGTATTTT
J: TRBJ2-3
V: TRBV27
D: NA
size: NA

CDR3: CASSSGGATYEQYF
DNA: TGTGCCAGCAGCTCGGGGGGGGCTACTTACGAGCAGTACTTC
J: TRBJ2-7
V: TRBV6-6
D: TRBD2
size: NA

CDR3: CASSPPQIWASGRIDQETQYF
DNA: TGTGCCAGCTCACCACCTCAGATCTGGGCTAGCGGGCGGATAGACCAAGAGACCCAGTACTTC
J: TRBJ2-5
V: TRBV18
D: TRBD2
size: NA

CDR3: CASSGWGIGNTGELFF
DNA: TGTGCCAGCAGTGGGTGGGGGATTGGGAACACCGGGGAGCTGTTTTTT
J: TRBJ2-2
V: TRBV6-1
D: NA
size: NA